These 22 T cell receptor beta chains came from one sample sequenced in a study of tumor-infiltrating lymphocytes in primary liver carcinoma. Alongside blood RNA obtained from unsorted whole blood, germline DNA was also extracted. Synthesis of TCR beta cDNA was carried out from 500 ng total RNA with a constant-region primer. Employing slightly modified ARM-PCR, three nested multiplex PCR rounds were run, and these gave rise to the TCR beta libraries. Two initial PCR rounds of around 10 cycles each paired TRBV1-TRBV30 forward primers with a C-beta reverse primer. TCRdb fed the multiplex PCR reads into MiXCR, producing one record per CDR3 protein. Of 250,000 to 400,000 distinct CDR3 sequences in the sample, roughly two thirds were seen once. The sequenced sample consisted of peripheral blood. The receptors derive from a man in his forties with primary liver carcinoma and hepatitis B virus infection.

The chain joins TRBV28 to TRBJ2-4; D gene ambiguous. Germline CDR1 is MDHEN and CDR2 is SYDVKM. The CDR3 runs 15 residues. With 5 bases removed from V and 0 bases from J, the gap between germline ends came to 11 bases. CDR3 DNA sequence: TGTGCCAGCAGTCCCTCTGAACTAGCCAAAAACATTCAGTACTTC. It yields the protein CASSPSELAKNIQYF.

This clonotype was counted only a few times. Given a much more abundant clone one base away, this may be a read error. The V gene is TRBV5-5, the J gene TRBJ2-2, with D hard to call. This CDR3 comprises 12 residues. Germline V gene data show CDR1 as SGHKS and CDR2 as YYEKEE (reference sequence). CDR3 nucleotides: TGTGTCAGCAGACTCCACACCGGGGAGCTGTTTTTT. Its translation is CVSRLHTGELFF. The full variable domain, its missing parts supplied by reference TRBV5-5 and TRBJ2-2, is DAGVTQSPTHLIKTRGQQVTLRCSPISGHKSVSWYQQVLGQGPQFIFQYYEKEERGRGNFPDRFSARQFPNYSSELNVNALLLGDSALYLCVSRLHTGELFFGEGSRLTVL.

This chain links TRBV10-3 with TRBJ1-6, with D unclear. V gave up 3 bases and J gave up 11 bases, with 8 bases separating them. CDR3 size: 12 residues. In germline, CDR1 is ENHRY, CDR2 SYGVKD. The CDR3 spells CAISEPQTPLHF. In DNA form, the CDR3 reads TGTGCCATCAGTGAACCGCAGACACCCCTCCACTTT.

V gene TRBV7-7 combines with J gene TRBJ2-5; possibly TRBD1 for D (7 bases). The V end lost 1 base, the J end lost 4 bases, and 13 bases lay between the germline ends. The V gene's germline CDR1 is SSHAT and CDR2 FNYEAQ (reference sequence). The CDR3 runs 15 residues. DNA of the CDR3: TGTGCCAGCAGCTTAGTCGGCGGGGACAGAGAGACCCAGTACTTC. This translates into CASSLVGGDRETQYF.

Notes on this clonotype: The junction departs from germline at one end; a sequencing error may be responsible. J is TRBJ2-1 and V is TRBV4-1; 9 positions agree with TRBD2. Germline lookup yields CDR1 MGHRA and CDR2 YSYEKL. CDR3 length equals 16 residues. The CDR3 is CANSQDRAGGYNEHFF. The CDR3 DNA is TGCGCCAACAGCCAAGATCGGGCGGGGGGGTACAATGAGCATTTCTTC.

J is TRBJ2-1 and V is TRBV5-1; 9 bases align to TRBD2. Trimming took 1 base from V and 9 from J; bases not matched to a gene: 8. The CDR3 contains 15 residues. Germline CDR1 SGHRS, CDR2 YFSETQ. The CDR3, as DNA: TGCGCCAGCAGCTTGACGGCGGGAGGGGGGAGTGAGCAGTTCTTC. This sequence encodes CASSLTAGGGSEQFF.

A note on this clonotype: The junction departs from germline at one end; a sequencing error may be responsible. V is TRBV30 and J is TRBJ1-2; unclear D gene. The CDR3 is 12 amino acids. Germline V gene sequence: CDR1 GTSNPN, CDR2 SVGIG (reference sequence). The CDR3 sequence is CAWGVSEGGYTF. DNA for the CDR3: TGTGCCTGGGGTGTATCGGAGGGTGGCTACACCTTC.

The rearrangement links TRBV11-2 to TRBJ1-1, with 7 bases lining up with TRBD1. This CDR3 is 16 amino acids long. Germline CDR1 SGHAT, CDR2 FQNNGV. V shed 8 bases and J 0 bases; nucleotides not matched to a gene: 12. The CDR3 DNA reads as TGTGCCAGCTGCCCCAACAGGGGACGACTGAACACTGAAGCTTTCTTT. It translates to CASCPNRGRLNTEAFF.

A remark on this clonotype: One base away lies a much larger clone, so this may be a sequencing read error. The V call is TRBV14, the J call TRBJ2-3, with D perhaps matching TRBD2 (6 bases). This CDR3 spans 17 amino acids. Germline CDR1 SGHDN, CDR2 FVKESK. The germline V and J ends were trimmed by 2 bases and 5 bases, with 20 bases remaining between them. In nucleotides, the CDR3 is TGTGCCAGCAGCCAATCTCGGGACTCTTCCCCTCAAGATACGCAGTATTTT. Translated, it gives CASSQSRDSSPQDTQYF.

A remark on this clonotype: Germline is not matched at one junction end, which may reflect a read error. The chain uses TRBV5-1 and TRBJ1-1; 9 bases align to TRBD1. The CDR3 has 14 residues. Germline V CDR1 and CDR2: SGHRS, YFSETQ. For the CDR3, the DNA is TGCACCAGCAGCTTGGGACAGGGAGAAACTGAAGCTTTCTTT. It encodes CTSSLGQGETEAFF.

This clonotype was observed many times. CDR3 region: CASRKQPVTSETQYF. CDR3 nucleotide sequence: TGTGCCAGCAGGAAGCAGCCGGTGACTAGCGAGACCCAGTACTTC. The chain has TRBV6-6 and TRBJ2-5, with 7 nucleotides matching TRBD2. Losses at the gene ends were 6 bases for V and 5 bases for J; bases not matched to a gene: 12. The CDR3 is 15 residues long. Germline assignment: CDR1 MNHNY and CDR2 SVGAGI (reference sequence).

This clonotype was seen a handful of times. The rearrangement links TRBV28 to TRBJ1-2, with D tentatively TRBD1 (5 bases). In germline, CDR1 is MDHEN, CDR2 SYDVKM. This CDR3 is built from 11 residues. Deletions cut 3 bases from V and 6 bases from J, with 5 bases between. CDR3 in amino acids: CASSLGDGYTF. The CDR3 nucleotides are TGTGCCAGCAGTTTGGGGGATGGCTACACCTTC.

The chain has TRBV6-1 and TRBJ1-5; 7 bases map to TRBD1. Trimming took 7 bases from V and 0 from J; bases not matched to a gene: 9. The CDR3 sequence is 16 residues long. Germline V lookup: CDR1 MNHNS, CDR2 SASEGT. CDR3 amino acids: CASNRRQGISNQPQHF. In DNA form, the CDR3 reads TGTGCCAGCAATAGGCGACAGGGAATTAGCAATCAGCCCCAGCATTTT.

In the case of this clonotype: The junction differs from germline at one of its ends, possibly a read error. The V and J genes are TRBV11-2 and TRBJ1-4; 9 nucleotides match TRBD1. Germline assignment: CDR1 SGHAT and CDR2 FQNNGV. CDR3 size: 15 residues. CDR3 in DNA: TGTGCCAGCAGAAAGACAGGGGGGACTAATGAAAAACTGTTTTTC. Amino acids: CASRKTGGTNEKLFF.

About this clonotype: Just one base apart from a much larger clone, this may be a read error. CDR3 nucleotide sequence: TGTGTCAGCAGCTTAATCGCCTTTTACGAGCAGTACTTC. It encodes CVSSLIAFYEQYF. This rearrangement joins TRBV7-8 to TRBJ2-7; D unresolved. Germline lookup yields CDR1 SGHVS and CDR2 FQNEAQ. The CDR3 has 13 residues.

The chain carries TRBV7-2 and TRBJ2-7, with 10 bases fitting TRBD2. Germline V gene sequence: CDR1 SGHTA, CDR2 FQGNSA. J gave up 10 bases and V 5 bases, and 8 bases lay outside the gene matches. The CDR3 extends over 13 amino acids. In DNA, the CDR3 is TGTGCCAGCAGCCCCACTACTAGCGGGGACCAGTACTTC. Amino acids: CASSPTTSGDQYF. The full variable domain, in which reference TRBV7-2 and TRBJ2-7 provide the parts outside the CDR3, is GAGVSQSPSNKVTEKGKDVELRCDPISGHTALYWYRQSLGQGLEFLIYFQGNSAPDKSGLPSDRFSAERTGGSVSTLTIQRTQQEDSAVYLCASSPTTSGDQYFGPGTRLTVT.

Worth noting for this clonotype: A read error may account for a junction end that differs from germline. The chain recombines TRBV12-3 or TRBV12-4 with TRBJ2-2; D might be TRBD1 (6 bases). The CDR3 has 15 residues. In nucleotides, the CDR3 is TGTGTCAGCAGCACAGGGAGTATTAGCACCGGGGAGCTGTTTTTT. Its translation is CVSSTGSISTGELFF.

This clonotype has a count of ten or more. The J gene is TRBJ2-2, the V gene TRBV12-3 or TRBV12-4, with 10 positions matching TRBD2. V shed 8 bases and J 6 bases; nucleotides not matched to a gene: 15. The CDR3 is 17 residues long. The CDR3 loop reads CASSRSAGGPLAGELFF. CDR3 sequence (DNA): TGTGCCAGCTCCCGTTCAGCGGGAGGGCCCTTGGCCGGGGAGCTGTTTTTT.

Note on this clonotype: One end of the junction is discordant with germline, which a read error may explain. The V call is TRBV28, the J call TRBJ2-7, with TRBD1 identical over 8 bases. The CDR3 runs to 12 residues. From germline, CDR1 is MDHEN and CDR2 SYDVKM. The DNA for the CDR3 is TGTGCCAGCAGATACAGGGGGTACGAGCACTACTTC. Protein: CASRYRGYEHYF.

The V and J genes are TRBV28 and TRBJ2-7, with D unclear. Germline V gene lookup returns CDR1 MDHEN and CDR2 SYDVKM. V was shortened by 7 bases and J by 7 bases, with 11 bases between the two germline ends. The CDR3 has 11 amino acids. CDR3 amino acids: CASNSLLEQYF. CDR3 nucleotide sequence: TGTGCCAGCAACTCCCTCCTGGAGCAGTACTTC.

A note on this clonotype: Because the CDR3 is missing its conserved closing phenylalanine or tryptophan, this is likely a read error. V gene TRBV29-1 combines with J gene TRBJ2-7, with D possibly being TRBD1 or TRBD2 (5 bases each). The ends were cut back, 3 bases at V and 2 bases at J, with 17 bases in the middle. Germline V gene lookup returns CDR1 SQVTM and CDR2 ANQGSEA. The CDR3 consists of 15 residues. The CDR3 loop is CSVDGFGASTYEQYS. Here the CDR3 DNA reads TGCAGCGTTGATGGGTTTGGGGCTAGCACCTACGAGCAGTACTCG.

The chain carries TRBV5-1 and TRBJ2-2, with 11 bases that match TRBD1. V gave up 0 bases and J gave up 6 bases; unmatched junction bases: 4. The germline gives CDR1 SGHRS, CDR2 YFSETQ. There are 16 residues in the CDR3. CDR3 DNA: TGCGCCAGCAGCTTGGACGGACAGGGGGCGGCCGGGGAGCTGTTTTTT. Encoded protein: CASSLDGQGAAGELFF.